The 27 T cell receptor beta chains below all came from one sample that was sequenced in a study of blood T cell repertoires in COVID-19. TCRdb keeps only in-frame clones here, not all; method: immunoSEQ multiplex PCR. Of 180,000 or so clones in the sample, about 83% were seen once. Sample: peripheral blood. These receptors came from an older person with COVID-19, enrolled during active disease.

The chain is built from TRBV7-2 and TRBJ2-1; TRBD2 matches at 12 bases. The germline CDR1 and CDR2 sequences are SGHTA and FQGNSA. This CDR3 region has 16 residues. The V segment lost 5 bases and the J segment 6 bases; nucleotides outside the gene matches: 8. CDR3 sequence: CASSIPGLAGINEQFF. Here the CDR3 DNA reads TGTGCCAGCAGCATTCCGGGACTAGCGGGTATCAATGAGCAGTTCTTC.

The rearrangement joins TRBV21-1 to TRBJ1-6. TRBV21-1 corresponds to a pseudogene. This CDR3 region has 15 residues. In DNA, the CDR3 is TGTGCCAGCAGCAAAGTGCAGCCTAGCGGATCACCCCTCCACTTT. It specifies CASSKVQPSGSPLHF.

The J gene is TRBJ2-3, the V gene TRBV7-8, with TRBD1 identical over 7 bases. Germline V lookup: CDR1 SGHVS, CDR2 FQNEAQ. The CDR3 has 17 amino acids. V lost 5 bases, J lost 1 base, and 12 bases stayed unmatched. CDR3 in amino acids: CASSIPRQGGRTDTQYF. CDR3 coding DNA: TGTGCCAGCAGCATTCCTCGACAGGGTGGTCGCACAGATACGCAGTATTTT. The whole variable domain, remainder taken from reference TRBV7-8 and TRBJ2-3, is GAGVSQSPRYKVAKRGQDVALRCDPISGHVSLFWYQQALGQGPEFLTYFQNEAQLDKSGLPSDRFFAERPEGSVSTLKIQRTQQEDSAVYLCASSIPRQGGRTDTQYFGPGTRLTVL.

The chain recombines TRBV15 with TRBJ1-1, with 8 bases aligning to TRBD1. The CDR3 contains 15 residues. Per the germline V gene, CDR1 is LNHNV and CDR2 is YYDKDF (reference sequence). Unmatched junction bases numbered 5, after V lost 4 bases and J lost 1 base. This CDR3 is CATSIGQGKNTEAFF. CDR3 DNA: TGTGCCACCAGCATCGGACAGGGAAAGAACACTGAAGCTTTCTTT.

This sequence joins TRBV18 and TRBJ2-7, with D possibly being TRBD2 (6 bases). The CDR3 contains 16 residues. The V end lost 3 bases, the J end lost 6 bases, and 21 bases lay between the germline ends. CDR1 KGHSH and CDR2 LQKENI come from the germline V gene. CDR3 protein: CASSPERPTSYGEQYF. The CDR3 coding sequence is TGTGCCAGCTCACCCGAACGACCGACTAGTTACGGCGAGCAGTACTTC.

The sample holds one count of this clone. V and J are TRBV19 and TRBJ2-7, with TRBD2 matching 12 bases. J was trimmed by 4 bases and V by 4 bases; bases with no gene match: 2. The CDR3 covers 14 residues. Germline V CDR1 and CDR2: LNHDA, SQIVND (reference sequence). CDR3 in DNA: TGTGCCAGTAGTACGACTAGCGGGGGTTACGAGCAGTACTTC. Its protein is CASSTTSGGYEQYF.

The CDR3 DNA reads as TGCGCCAGCAGCTCCGAGCTCCACAATGAGCAGTTCTTC. Its translation is CASSSELHNEQFF. The V and J genes are TRBV5-1 and TRBJ2-1, with D unresolved. Trimming took 3 bases from V and 5 from J, leaving 9 bases between them. The CDR3 spans 13 residues. The germline CDR1 and CDR2 sequences are SGHRS and YFSETQ.

The chain uses TRBV5-4 and TRBJ1-4; D uncertain. The CDR3 sequence is 15 residues long. With 4 bases removed from V and 7 bases from J, the gap between germline ends came to 17 bases. CDR1 SGHNT and CDR2 YYREEE come from the germline V gene (reference sequence). This CDR3 is CASSGPGPGGEKLFF. CDR3 DNA: TGTGCCAGCAGCGGTCCGGGCCCCGGAGGTGAAAAACTGTTTTTT.

This chain connects TRBV6-2 or TRBV6-3 to TRBJ2-7; no firm D call. With 2 bases removed from V and 6 bases from J, the gap between germline ends came to 5 bases. Germline CDR1 reads MNHEY; CDR2 reads SVGEGT. The CDR3 sequence is 11 residues long. The CDR3 region has the DNA TGTGCCAGCAGTTACCCTTCCGAGCAGTACTTC. It encodes CASSYPSEQYF.

CDR3 sequence: CASSTGTTNTDTQYF. The CDR3 nucleotides read TGTGCCAGCTCAACCGGGACTACAAACACAGATACGCAGTATTTT. The chain is built from TRBV18 and TRBJ2-3, with 7 positions matching TRBD2. Germline V CDR1 and CDR2: KGHSH, LQKENI. This CDR3 is 15 amino acids long. The J segment lost 2 bases and the V segment lost 5 bases, leaving 7 bases of the junction unmatched.

V gene TRBV28 combines with J gene TRBJ2-1; 7 nucleotides match TRBD2. The CDR3 spans 15 residues. CDR1 and CDR2 (germline): MDHEN, SYDVKM. V lost 10 bases to trimming and J lost 4 bases; unmatched junction nucleotides: 13. The CDR3 is CATRMGLAEYNEQFF. For the CDR3, the DNA is TGTGCCACTCGCATGGGGCTAGCGGAATACAATGAGCAGTTCTTC.

The chain carries TRBV6-1 and TRBJ1-5; D not resolved. Trimming took off 1 base at V and 7 bases at J, with 14 bases between the two ends. The length of the CDR3 is 15 residues. Per germline, CDR1 MNHNS and CDR2 SASEGT. The CDR3: CASSEGALVTQPQHF. CDR3 bases: TGTGCCAGCAGTGAAGGGGCTTTGGTGACCCAGCCCCAGCATTTT.

The chain recombines TRBV11-1 with TRBJ2-7; 12 nucleotides match TRBD2. The germline CDR1 and CDR2 sequences are SGHAT and FQDESV (reference sequence). After removal of 5 bases from V and 3 bases from J, the junction contained 8 bases not matched to a gene. The CDR3 is 16 residues long. The CDR3 nucleotides are TGTGCCAGCAGCCCCCGGACTAGCGGGACGGTCTACGAGCAGTACTTC. Translating it yields CASSPRTSGTVYEQYF.

The chain couples TRBV5-1 to TRBJ2-7, with TRBD1 identical over 8 bases. Germline CDR1 is SGHRS and CDR2 is YFSETQ. V dropped 4 bases and J dropped 2; count of bases not matched to a gene: 5. This CDR3 contains 14 residues. For the CDR3, the DNA is TGCGCCAGCAGCGTAGGACAGGGAACCTACGAGCAGTACTTC. Translation gives CASSVGQGTYEQYF.

Details on this clone: Relative to the germline gene, one junction end is altered; a read error may explain this. The genes are TRBV5-1 and TRBJ2-2, with D tentatively TRBD2 (5 bases). This CDR3 region has 16 residues. Per the germline V gene, CDR1 is SGHRS and CDR2 is YFSETQ. CDR3 protein: CASRFAPGANTGELFF. The CDR3 DNA sequence: TGCGCCAGCCGCTTCGCACCCGGGGCGAACACCGGGGAGCTGTTTTTT. Supplemented by reference TRBV5-1 and TRBJ2-2, the full variable domain reads KAGVTQTPRYLIKTRGQQVTLSCSPISGHRSVSWYQQTPGQGLQFLFEYFSETQRNKGNFPGRFSGRQFSNSRSEMNVSTLELGDSALYLCASRFAPGANTGELFFGEGSRLTVL.

This clone has ten or more counts. V gene TRBV3-1 (or the pseudogene TRBV3-2) combines with J gene TRBJ1-5, with 8 nucleotides matching TRBD1. V lost 5 bases to trimming and J lost 7 bases; unmatched junction nucleotides: 4. CDR1 LGHDT and CDR2 YNNKEL come from the germline V gene (reference sequence). The CDR3 totals 13 residues. This CDR3 reads CASSGQGKQPQHF. In nucleotides, the CDR3 is TGTGCCAGCAGCGGACAGGGAAAGCAGCCCCAGCATTTT.

The chain uses TRBV13 and TRBJ1-2; the D is unclear. V was shortened by 5 bases and J by 5 bases, with 27 bases between the two germline ends. In germline, CDR1 is PRHDT, CDR2 FYEKMQ (reference sequence). The CDR3 consists of 18 residues. Written as DNA, the CDR3 is TGTGCCAGCAGCGGTCGTGAGGATTCGGGGAGATGGGGTTATGGCTACACCTTC. Protein: CASSGREDSGRWGYGYTF. Complete variable domain (other parts from reference TRBV13 and TRBJ1-2): AAGVIQSPRHLIKEKRETATLKCYPIPRHDTVYWYQQGPGQDPQFLISFYEKMQSDKGSIPDRFSAQQFSDYHSELNMSSLELGDSALYFCASSGREDSGRWGYGYTFGSGTRLTVV.

The chain uses TRBV9 and TRBJ2-2; TRBD2 matches at 8 bases. Germline trimming cut 3 bases from V and 6 bases from J; bases unmatched to any gene: 10. Germline V gene lookup returns CDR1 SGDLS and CDR2 YYNGEE. The CDR3 is made up of 16 amino acids. As DNA, the CDR3 is TGTGCCAGCAGCGGAAAAGTGGGACTAGGGGCCGGGGAGCTGTTTTTT. Translation: CASSGKVGLGAGELFF.

The J gene is TRBJ1-1, the V gene TRBV5-1, with D possibly being TRBD1 (6 bases). Germline-derived CDR1 and CDR2 are SGHRS and YFSETQ. V was pared by 4 bases and J by 0 bases, with 13 bases between. CDR3 length: 15 residues. CDR3 amino acids: CASSVDSRMNTEAFF. The CDR3 DNA is TGCGCCAGCAGCGTGGACAGTCGAATGAACACTGAAGCTTTCTTT.

This chain joins TRBV7-9 and TRBJ1-1; a weak D match, TRBD1 (6 bases). Trimming removed 7 bases at V and 0 bases at J, with 12 bases between. Germline CDR1 is SEHNR and CDR2 is FQNEAQ (reference sequence). This CDR3 comprises 14 residues. The CDR3 nucleotides are TGTGCCAGCACCTCAGGGGAGATGAACACTGAAGCTTTCTTT. It specifies CASTSGEMNTEAFF.

This clone came up once. The rearrangement uses TRBV5-4 and TRBJ1-3; D possibly corresponds to TRBD1 (6 bases). The CDR3 covers 15 residues. Trimming cost V 4 bases and J 1 base, with 12 bases left between them. Germline loops: CDR1 SGHNT, CDR2 YYREEE (reference sequence). The chain's CDR3 is CASSLDSLSGNTIYF. The CDR3, as DNA: TGTGCCAGCAGCCTGGACAGCCTATCTGGAAACACCATATATTTT. Based on the CDR3 plus reference TRBV5-4 and TRBJ1-3, the full variable domain is ETGVTQSPTHLIKTRGQQVTLRCSSQSGHNTVSWYQQALGQGPQFIFQYYREEENGRGNFPPRFSGLQFPNYSSELNVNALELDDSALYLCASSLDSLSGNTIYFGEGSWLTVV.

In this sample, this clone turned up once. The J gene is TRBJ2-6, the V gene TRBV21-1; the D call in the table, TRBD1, was not verified against the DNA. TRBV21-1 counts as a pseudogene. This CDR3 contains 22 residues. In nucleotides, the CDR3 is TGTGCCAGCCGCTATACAGCCGACCCCGCCGAAACAGGGTTCTCTGGGGCCAACGTCCTGACTTTC. It yields the protein CASRYTADPAETGFSGANVLTF.

The chain is built from TRBV28 and TRBJ2-4; 9 bases line up with TRBD1. CDR3 length: 15 amino acids. J was trimmed by 2 bases and V by 5 bases; bases with no gene match: 4. The germline gives CDR1 MDHEN, CDR2 SYDVKM. CDR3 protein: CASSRQGGTKNIQYF. The CDR3 coding sequence is TGTGCCAGCAGTCGACAGGGGGGGACCAAAAACATTCAGTACTTC. Together with reference TRBV28 and TRBJ2-4, the CDR3 gives the full variable domain: DVKVTQSSRYLVKRTGEKVFLECVQDMDHENMFWYRQDPGLGLRLIYFSYDVKMKEKGDIPEGYSVSREKKERFSLILESASTNQTSMYLCASSRQGGTKNIQYFGAGTRLSVL.

In DNA, the CDR3 is TGTGCCACCAGTGACCCGCCATCGGGTGGCTACACCTTC. This gives the protein CATSDPPSGGYTF. This rearrangement joins TRBV24-1 to TRBJ1-2; D is unclear. This CDR3 region has 13 residues. Trimming took off 4 bases at V and 7 bases at J, with 12 bases between the two ends. Looked up from germline, CDR1 is KGHDR and CDR2 is SFDVKD.

This clone was counted only a few times. The chain carries TRBV7-8 and TRBJ2-7; TRBD2 is a possible D gene (6 bases). Germline CDR1 reads SGHVS; CDR2 reads FQNEAQ. V lost 1 base and J 2 bases, leaving 24 bases between the germline ends. CDR3 length: 19 residues. The CDR3 loop is CASSLGSGRAGDSPYEQYF. In DNA form, the CDR3 reads TGTGCCAGCAGCTTAGGTTCCGGCCGGGCTGGGGACTCCCCCTACGAGCAGTACTTC. Combining the CDR3 with reference TRBV7-8 and TRBJ2-7 gives the whole variable domain GAGVSQSPRYKVAKRGQDVALRCDPISGHVSLFWYQQALGQGPEFLTYFQNEAQLDKSGLPSDRFFAERPEGSVSTLKIQRTQQEDSAVYLCASSLGSGRAGDSPYEQYFGPGTRLTVT.

The V and J genes are TRBV15 and TRBJ2-5; 8 positions agree with TRBD2. This CDR3 spans 18 amino acids. Per germline, CDR1 LNHNV and CDR2 YYDKDF (reference sequence). The V gene end was trimmed by 4 bases and the J gene end by 1 base; junction bases not matched to a gene: 14. The DNA of the CDR3 is TGTGCCACCAGCAAAGTCGGGGGGTGGCGGGAGGCCCAAGAGACCCAGTACTTC. This gives the protein CATSKVGGWREAQETQYF.

Only one count was recorded for this clone. The V gene is TRBV7-8, the J gene TRBJ2-3, with 16 bases that match TRBD2. Per the germline V gene, CDR1 is SGHVS and CDR2 is FQNEAQ. The CDR3 extends over 17 amino acids. The junction had 5 bases not matched to a gene; V was cut back by 5 bases and J by 3 bases. The chain's CDR3 is CASSTGTSGGATDTQYF. The CDR3 nucleotides are TGTGCCAGCAGCACAGGGACTAGCGGGGGGGCGACAGATACGCAGTATTTT.